The source of this TCR beta chain is a study of Graves' ophthalmopathy and Graves' hyperthyroidism. The sample holds many counts of this clonotype. The antigen remains unidentified. Investigators amplified TCR beta CDR3 regions from RNA transcripts. HTBI primers were employed in first-round RT-PCR, then a second-round multiplex PCR followed. In TCRdb, the multiplex PCR reads were re-called with MiXCR into one record per CDR3 protein. The sample has hundreds of thousands of distinct CDR3 sequences; approximately 39% are singletons. Study-level results: Built on 13 signatures, a model told ophthalmopathy apart from stable hyperthyroidism with 85% to 90% sensitivity and approximately 80% specificity.

Clinical symptoms and serum thyroxine were used for diagnosis; TRAb, thyroid ultrasound and orbital computed tomography were also relied on. CDR3 length equals 11 residues. Germline V gene data show CDR1 as LNHDA and CDR2 as SQIVND (reference sequence). Trimming left V 9 bases short and J 12 bases short, with 17 bases between. The sequenced material came from peripheral blood. The sequence was obtained from an adult man with Graves' ophthalmopathy. The V gene is TRBV19, the J gene TRBJ1-1, with D perhaps TRBD1 (6 bases). CDR3 coding DNA: TGTGCCAGGAAGATACAGGGATGGCCTTTCTTT. Residues: CARKIQGWPFF.